These 9 T cell receptor beta chains were all obtained from the same sample, sequenced in a study of T cells in Graves' hyperthyroidism and ophthalmopathy. Researchers amplified the TCR beta CDR3 regions from RNA transcripts. A first-round RT-PCR of the TCR CDR3 used the HTBI primer set. TCRdb passed the multiplex PCR reads through MiXCR, listing each CDR3 protein once. The sample has 600,000 or so distinct CDR3 sequences, approximately 15% seen once. The sample comprised blood. These receptors all come from a young woman with Graves' ophthalmopathy.

This clonotype occurred many times. The gene calls are TRBV29-1 and TRBJ2-7, with TRBD1 matching over 8 bases. This CDR3 is 14 amino acids long. Per the germline V gene, CDR1 is SQVTM and CDR2 is ANQGSEA. V trimming: 4 bases; J trimming: 4 bases; junction bases outside the gene matches: 9. The CDR3 is CSVGQQGVGYEQYF. The DNA for the CDR3 is TGCAGCGTTGGACAACAGGGGGTTGGGTACGAGCAGTACTTC.

The V and J genes are TRBV4-3 and TRBJ1-5; maybe TRBD1 (6 bases). There are 17 residues in the CDR3. Trimming left V 0 bases short and J 7 bases short, with 19 bases between. CDR1 LGHNA and CDR2 YSLEER come from the germline V gene. Written as DNA, the CDR3 is TGCGCCAGCAGCCAAGACGCAATTACAGGGTCGGCGCAGCCCCAGCATTTT. This gives the protein CASSQDAITGSAQPQHF.

The sample holds many counts of this clonotype. The chain uses TRBV6-1 and TRBJ1-1, with TRBD1 identical over 7 bases. V lost 6 bases, J lost 3 bases, and 7 bases stayed unmatched. CDR3 length equals 14 residues. Germline V lookup: CDR1 MNHNS, CDR2 SASEGT. The CDR3 region is CASSSGQAHTEAFF. In DNA form, the CDR3 reads TGTGCCAGCAGCTCCGGACAGGCCCACACTGAAGCTTTCTTT.

A note on this clonotype: At one end the junction does not follow the germline gene, possibly because of a read error. The J gene is TRBJ1-1, the V gene TRBV11-2, with 9 positions matching TRBD1. Germline-derived CDR1 and CDR2 are SGHAT and FQNNGV. The CDR3 consists of 18 residues. CDR3 residues: CAGSRRALGQGKYGEAFF. The CDR3 coding sequence is TGTGCCGGCAGCCGCCGCGCCTTAGGACAGGGGAAGTATGGTGAAGCTTTCTTT.

This sequence joins TRBV4-2 and TRBJ1-3; TRBD1 matches 7 bases. The CDR3 is made up of 15 amino acids. Germline V CDR1 and CDR2: LGHNA, YNFKEQ. With 3 bases clipped from V and 2 bases from J, the junction kept 4 bases outside the gene matches. CDR3 sequence (DNA): TGTGCCAGCAGCCAGGAACAGGGGACTGGAAACACCATATATTTT. Amino acids: CASSQEQGTGNTIYF.

The chain is built from TRBV2 and TRBJ2-3; 11 bases map to TRBD2. This CDR3 is built from 16 residues. CDR1 and CDR2 from the germline V gene are SNHLY and FYNNEI. The V and J ends lost 3 bases and 3 bases, in that order; junction bases with no gene match: 5. CDR3 in amino acids: CASSERLAGMTDTQYF. CDR3 DNA sequence: TGTGCCAGCAGTGAGAGACTAGCGGGGATGACAGATACGCAGTATTTT.

The chain joins TRBV7-9 to TRBJ2-2; D may match TRBD1 or TRBD2 (6 bases each). The CDR3 spans 22 residues. Germline loops: CDR1 SEHNR, CDR2 FQNEAQ (reference sequence). V lost 3 bases to trimming and J lost 5 bases, with 34 bases between them. The CDR3 bases are TGTGCCAGCAGCTTCCTCCTTCGTCTGGATGGGGGGCGGGTCCAGAGAACCGGGGAGCTGTTTTTT. The encoded protein is CASSFLLRLDGGRVQRTGELFF.

V usage is TRBV28 and J usage is TRBJ1-5; D is perhaps TRBD1 (5 bases). CDR1 is MDHEN and CDR2 is SYDVKM in the germline V gene. The CDR3 is 22 residues long. V gave up 6 bases and J gave up 7 bases, with 40 bases separating them. CDR3 residues: CASSQFWGGVLGGEREYQPQHF. Written as DNA, the CDR3 is TGTGCCAGCAGCCAGTTTTGGGGGGGGGTGTTGGGGGGGGAGAGGGAGTACCAGCCCCAGCATTTT.

This clonotype was counted at least ten times. The chain recombines TRBV6-1 with TRBJ2-4; D is possibly TRBD2 (5 bases). The V end lost 2 bases, the J end lost 0 bases, and 17 bases lay between the germline ends. Germline CDR1 MNHNS, CDR2 SASEGT. This CDR3 comprises 18 residues. CDR3 coding DNA: TGTGCCAGCAGTGAAAGTCCCCTCCGGCGGGTAGCCAAAAACATTCAGTACTTC. This encodes CASSESPLRRVAKNIQYF.